This T cell receptor beta chain was identified during a study of blood T cell repertoires in COVID-19. About the study: The United States, Italy and Spain provided the acute and convalescent COVID-19 samples. T cells, B-cell-depleted T cells, or PBMCs supplied cDNA or gDNA.

The CDR3 covers 15 residues. Trimming removed 0 bases from V and 9 bases from J; junction bases left unmatched: 4. Per germline, CDR1 PRHDT and CDR2 FYEKMQ (reference sequence). Per the authors' pipeline: From reference gene primer amplification, estimates of nucleated cell counts were derived. Using immunoSEQ multiplex PCR, the repertoire was profiled, and TCRdb retains in-frame clones only, with some absent. V, J and clone size derive from that table, while D and trimming were established from the DNA sequence. This sample has about 160,000 clones, with approximately 88% found just once. This sequence joins TRBV13 and TRBJ2-1, with 11 bases lining up with TRBD2. Sequencing was done on a sample of peripheral blood. The TCR was taken from a man in his 70s with acute or convalescent COVID-19. The CDR3 loop reads CASSLGVAGGVEQFF. The CDR3 DNA reads TGTGCCAGCAGCTTAGGGGTAGCGGGAGGGGTTGAGCAGTTCTTC.